This T cell receptor (beta chain) was sequenced during a study of CD8+CD57+ T cells in acquired aplastic anemia. The wider study: When averaged, DNA from sorted CD4+ and CD8+ cells came to 3.2 ug.

This CDR3 contains 14 residues. V shed 7 bases and J shed 4 bases, with 16 bases lying between them. Per the germline V gene, CDR1 is MNHEY and CDR2 is SVGEGT. This clonotype was counted only a few times. No antigen is known for it. General study findings and limits: Simpson's diversity of CD8+ cells was not significantly different in patients compared with controls. Between patients and controls, around 31 CD8+ CDR3 sequences were found in common.

Patients picked for sequencing had shown CD8+CD57+ cell expansion detected by flow cytometry. Blood sampling was performed on the patients, and none of them had received therapy by then. Profiling of TCR beta VDJ combinations and CDR3 sequences used genomic DNA as template. TCRdb itself ran the reads through MiXCR, one entry per CDR3 protein. The sample has around 170,000 distinct CDR3 sequences, approximately 48% seen once. The clonotype was recovered from a human donor with aplastic anemia. What was sequenced was sorted CD4+, CD8+, or CD8+CD57+ T cells (not recorded which) from PBMCs. V gene TRBV6-2 or TRBV6-3 combines with J gene TRBJ1-1, with D unresolved. The chain's CDR3 is CASTPDPVGTEAFF. CDR3 DNA: TGTGCCAGCACCCCTGATCCGGTAGGCACTGAAGCTTTCTTT.